These T cell receptor beta chains were read from a single sample in a study of cytomegalovirus exposure and HLA in healthy donors. Data came from immunoSEQ multiplex PCR; TCRdb stores just in-frame clones and leaves some out. The sample comprises around 190,000 clones, around 75% of which are singletons, and 3% to 3.5% rests with the top ten. The sample comprised PBMCs. Receptors were obtained from a woman aged 30 to 39 in good health and CMV-seropositive. The CDR3 runs from the conserved cysteine through the conserved F or W. The D gene is left open where the match is weak. Part of the rows lack a size; the others show once, few, many or a class for expanded clones.

TRBV28	NA	TRBD1	17	TRBJ2-2	CASSLWGQGANTGELFF	TGTGCCAGCAGTTTATGGGGACAGGGGGCGAACACCGGGGAGCTGTTTTTT
TRBV7-6	few	NA	14	TRBJ2-5	CASSLEQFAETQYF	TGTGCCAGCAGCTTAGAACAGTTCGCAGAGACCCAGTACTTC
TRBV11-3	NA	NA	16	TRBJ2-2	CASSTSGLTNTGELFF	TGTGCCAGCAGTACCTCGGGACTTACGAACACCGGGGAGCTGTTTTTT
TRBV28	NA	NA	12	TRBJ2-3	CASADTTDTQYF	TGTGCCAGCGCGGACACAACAGATACGCAGTATTTT
TRBV28	few	TRBD1	13	TRBJ1-2	CATGDRAHYGYTF	TGTGCCACTGGAGACAGGGCCCACTATGGCTACACCTTC
TRBV7-9	NA	NA	14	TRBJ2-5	CASSLVGRGETQYF	TGTGCCAGCAGCTTAGTCGGCAGGGGAGAGACCCAGTACTTC
TRBV25-1	NA	TRBD2	17	TRBJ2-5	CASSEMGAGGPWETQYF	TGTGCCAGCAGTGAAATGGGAGCGGGAGGGCCTTGGGAGACCCAGTACTTC
TRBV28	NA	NA	16	TRBJ2-1	CASSLTGPSDLNEQFF	TGTGCCAGCAGTTTAACTGGCCCTAGTGATCTCAATGAGCAGTTCTTC
TRBV28	NA	TRBD2	16	TRBJ2-1	CASSLSTSGRRNEQFF	TGTGCCAGCAGTTTATCTACTAGCGGGAGGCGCAATGAGCAGTTCTTC
TRBV6-4	NA	NA	14	TRBJ1-2	CASSQVSSGYGYTF	TGTGCCAGCAGTCAGGTTAGCAGCGGCTATGGCTACACCTTC
TRBV7-9	NA	NA	12	TRBJ2-7	CSSSLGVDEQYF	TGTTCCAGCAGCCTCGGGGTCGACGAGCAGTACTTC
TRBV11-2	NA	NA	16	TRBJ1-4	CASSPGHGATNEKLFF	TGTGCCAGCAGCCCTGGACATGGAGCAACTAATGAAAAACTGTTTTTT
TRBV28	NA	NA	15	TRBJ1-5	CASTQPQGQHQPQHF	TGTGCCAGCACCCAACCTCAGGGGCAGCATCAGCCCCAGCATTTT
TRBV28	NA	TRBD1	14	TRBJ1-5	CASMGQISNQPQHF	TGTGCCAGCATGGGACAGATTAGCAATCAGCCCCAGCATTTT
TRBV2	once	TRBD2	13	TRBJ2-2	CASRRERAGELFF	TGTGCCAGCAGGCGGGAGAGGGCCGGGGAGCTGTTTTTT
TRBV11-2	NA	NA	12	TRBJ2-1	CASSLGGGEQFF	TGTGCCAGCAGCTTAGGAGGGGGAGAGCAGTTCTTC
TRBV19	NA	NA	17	TRBJ2-2	CASKYRALQYDTGELFF	TGTGCCTCCAAGTACAGGGCGCTACAATACGACACCGGGGAGCTGTTTTTT
TRBV27	NA	TRBD1	17	TRBJ2-5	CASRTLVGQGARETQYF	TGTGCCAGCAGAACCCTGGTGGGACAGGGGGCTCGGGAGACCCAGTACTTC
TRBV5-4	few	NA	13	TRBJ2-7	CASSYEILYEQYF	TGTGCCAGCAGCTACGAGATCCTCTACGAGCAGTACTTC
TRBV6-5	few	TRBD1	14	TRBJ2-5	CASSYGTGKATQYF	TGTGCCAGCAGTTATGGGACAGGGAAGGCGACCCAGTACTTC
TRBV19	NA	TRBD1	17	TRBJ1-5	CASSKYQDRYSNQPQHF	TGTGCCAGTAGTAAGTACCAGGACAGGTATAGCAATCAGCCCCAGCATTTT
TRBV28	NA	NA	13	TRBJ2-3	CASSLGSADTQYF	TGTGCCAGCAGTTTAGGGAGCGCAGATACGCAGTATTTT
TRBV14	NA	NA	16	TRBJ1-3	CASSQDSPRTGNTIYF	TGTGCCAGCAGCCAAGATAGCCCTCGGACTGGAAACACCATATATTTT
TRBV6-5	NA	TRBD2	16	TRBJ2-1	CASSLTANGGANEQFF	TGTGCCAGCAGTTTGACCGCGAACGGGGGGGCAAATGAGCAGTTCTTC
TRBV27	NA	NA	15	TRBJ2-1	CASTPSRVIPNEQFF	TGTGCCAGCACCCCCTCCAGGGTTATCCCCAATGAGCAGTTCTTC
TRBV6-5	NA	NA	14	TRBJ1-5	CASSLRDNNQPQHF	TGTGCCAGCAGTCTTCGGGACAACAATCAGCCCCAGCATTTT
TRBV7-9	once	TRBD2	18	TRBJ2-2	CSSSSPVSGAENTGELFF	TGTTCCAGCAGCTCACCGGTTAGCGGGGCGGAAAACACCGGGGAGCTGTTTTTT
TRBV6-1	NA	TRBD1	12	TRBJ2-7	CASSGTGYEQYF	TGTGCCAGCAGTGGGACAGGGTACGAGCAGTACTTC
TRBV5-6	few	TRBD2	16	TRBJ2-1	CASSRRGLARHNEQFF	TGTGCCAGCAGCCGCAGGGGACTAGCTCGACACAATGAGCAGTTCTTC
TRBV27	few	NA	15	TRBJ2-2	CASSLMASVSGELFF	TGTGCCAGCAGTTTAATGGCTAGCGTTTCCGGGGAGCTGTTTTTT
TRBV7-9	NA	NA	14	TRBJ1-4	CASSLTLYPDQLFF	TGTGCCAGCAGCTTGACATTGTACCCCGATCAACTGTTTTTT
TRBV11-2	NA	NA	12	TRBJ2-7	CASSSTRGEQYF	TGTGCCAGCAGCTCGACTAGAGGCGAGCAGTACTTC